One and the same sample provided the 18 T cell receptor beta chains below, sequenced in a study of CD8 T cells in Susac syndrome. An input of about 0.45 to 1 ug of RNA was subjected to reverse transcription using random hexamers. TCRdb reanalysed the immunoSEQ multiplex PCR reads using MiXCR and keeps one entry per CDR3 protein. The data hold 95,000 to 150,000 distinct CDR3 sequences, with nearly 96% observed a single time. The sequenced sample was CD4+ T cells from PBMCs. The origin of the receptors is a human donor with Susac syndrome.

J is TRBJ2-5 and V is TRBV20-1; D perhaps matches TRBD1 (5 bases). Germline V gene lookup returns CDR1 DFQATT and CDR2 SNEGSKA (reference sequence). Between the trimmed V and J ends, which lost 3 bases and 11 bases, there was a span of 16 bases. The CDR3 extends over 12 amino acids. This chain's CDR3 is CSARGLGPSQYF. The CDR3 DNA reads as TGCAGTGCTAGGGGGCTAGGTCCGTCTCAGTACTTC.

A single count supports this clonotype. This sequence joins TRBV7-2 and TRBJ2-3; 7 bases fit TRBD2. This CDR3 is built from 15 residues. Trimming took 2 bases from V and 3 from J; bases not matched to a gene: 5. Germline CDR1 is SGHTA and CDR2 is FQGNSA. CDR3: CASSLKSGRTDTQYF. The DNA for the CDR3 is TGTGCCAGCAGCTTAAAGTCCGGGAGGACAGATACGCAGTATTTT.

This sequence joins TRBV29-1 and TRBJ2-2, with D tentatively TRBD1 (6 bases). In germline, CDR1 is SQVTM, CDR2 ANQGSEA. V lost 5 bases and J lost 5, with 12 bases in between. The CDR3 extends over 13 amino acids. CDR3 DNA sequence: TGCAGCGTTTCTCTACAGGGAACCGGGGAGCTGTTTTTT. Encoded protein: CSVSLQGTGELFF.

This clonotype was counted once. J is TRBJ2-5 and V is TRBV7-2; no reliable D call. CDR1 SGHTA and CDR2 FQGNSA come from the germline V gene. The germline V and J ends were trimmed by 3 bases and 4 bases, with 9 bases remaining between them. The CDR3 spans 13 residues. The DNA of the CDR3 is TGTGCCAGCAGCTTTTCGAGTGGAGAGACCCAGTACTTC. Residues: CASSFSSGETQYF.

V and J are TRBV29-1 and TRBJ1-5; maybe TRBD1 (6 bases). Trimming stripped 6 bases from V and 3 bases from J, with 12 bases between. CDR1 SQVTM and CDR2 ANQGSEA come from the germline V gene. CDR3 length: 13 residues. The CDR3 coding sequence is TGCAGCGTCCAGGGACAATTCAATCAGCCCCAGCATTTT. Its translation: CSVQGQFNQPQHF.

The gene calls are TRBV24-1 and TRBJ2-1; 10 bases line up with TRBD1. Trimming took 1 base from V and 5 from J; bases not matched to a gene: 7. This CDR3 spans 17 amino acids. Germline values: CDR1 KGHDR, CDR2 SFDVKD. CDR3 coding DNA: TGTGCCACCAGTGATTTCCGGGGGACAGGGGAGGACAATGAGCAGTTCTTC. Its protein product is CATSDFRGTGEDNEQFF.

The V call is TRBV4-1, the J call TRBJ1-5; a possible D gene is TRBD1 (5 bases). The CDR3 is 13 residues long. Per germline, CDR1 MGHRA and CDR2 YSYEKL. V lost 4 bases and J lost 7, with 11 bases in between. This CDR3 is CASSPPGAQPQHF. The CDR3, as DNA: TGCGCCAGCAGCCCCCCCGGGGCCCAGCCCCAGCATTTT.

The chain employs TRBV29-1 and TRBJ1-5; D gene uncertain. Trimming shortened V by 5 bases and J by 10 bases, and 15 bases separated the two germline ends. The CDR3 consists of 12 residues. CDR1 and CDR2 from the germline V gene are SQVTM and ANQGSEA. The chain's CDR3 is CSVSTGVGPQHF. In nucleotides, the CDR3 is TGCAGCGTTTCCACCGGGGTAGGCCCCCAGCATTTT.

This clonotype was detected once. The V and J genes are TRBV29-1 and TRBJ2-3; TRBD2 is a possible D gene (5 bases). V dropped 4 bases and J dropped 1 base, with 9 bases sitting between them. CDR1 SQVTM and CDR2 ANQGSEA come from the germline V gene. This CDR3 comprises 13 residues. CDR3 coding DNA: TGCAGCGTTGGAGGGTTTGGCACAGATACGCAGTATTTT. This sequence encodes CSVGGFGTDTQYF.

The CDR3 protein is CGNSVTSTDTQYF. The CDR3 nucleotides are TGCGGAAATAGCGTAACTAGCACAGATACGCAGTATTTT. This chain joins TRBV20-1 and TRBJ2-3, with D possibly TRBD2 on 5 matching bases. CDR1 and CDR2 from the germline V gene are DFQATT and SNEGSKA (reference sequence). The CDR3 runs to 13 residues.

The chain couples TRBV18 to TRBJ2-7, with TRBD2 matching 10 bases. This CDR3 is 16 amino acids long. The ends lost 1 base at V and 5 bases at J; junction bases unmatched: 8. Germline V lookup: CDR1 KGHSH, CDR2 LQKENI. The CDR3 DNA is TGTGCCAGCTCACCACAATCTAGGCTAGCGGGAGACGAGCAGTACTTC. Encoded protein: CASSPQSRLAGDEQYF. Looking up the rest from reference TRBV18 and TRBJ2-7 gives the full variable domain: NAGVMQNPRHLVRRRGQEARLRCSPMKGHSHVYWYRQLPEEGLKFMVYLQKENIIDESGMPKERFSAEFPKEGPSILRIQQVVRGDSAAYFCASSPQSRLAGDEQYFGPGTRLTVT.

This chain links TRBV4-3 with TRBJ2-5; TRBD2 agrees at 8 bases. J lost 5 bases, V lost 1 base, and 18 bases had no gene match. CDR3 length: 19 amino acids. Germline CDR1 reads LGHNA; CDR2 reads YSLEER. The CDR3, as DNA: TGCGCCAGCAGCCAAGGAAAGGGGAGCGGGAGCCTATTGTGGGAGACCCAGTACTTC. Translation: CASSQGKGSGSLLWETQYF.

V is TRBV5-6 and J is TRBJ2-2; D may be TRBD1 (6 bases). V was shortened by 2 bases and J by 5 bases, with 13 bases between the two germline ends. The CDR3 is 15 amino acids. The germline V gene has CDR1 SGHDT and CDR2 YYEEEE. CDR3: CASSFGTLGTGELFF. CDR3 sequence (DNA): TGTGCCAGCAGCTTCGGGACACTCGGTACCGGGGAGCTGTTTTTT.

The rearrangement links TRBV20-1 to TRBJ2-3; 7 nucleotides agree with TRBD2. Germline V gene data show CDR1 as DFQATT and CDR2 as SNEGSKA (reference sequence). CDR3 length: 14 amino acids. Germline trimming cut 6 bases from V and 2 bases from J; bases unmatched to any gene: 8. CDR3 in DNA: TGCAGTGCCCGGGACTACGTAATCACAGATACGCAGTATTTT. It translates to CSARDYVITDTQYF.

The CDR3 bases are TGTGCCAGCAGCTTAGCGGCCCAGTATCAAGGCTACACCTTC. Its translation is CASSLAAQYQGYTF. V is TRBV7-2 and J is TRBJ1-2; D uncertain. Germline loops: CDR1 SGHTA, CDR2 FQGNSA. V lost 0 bases and J lost 8, with 13 bases in between. The CDR3 runs 14 residues.

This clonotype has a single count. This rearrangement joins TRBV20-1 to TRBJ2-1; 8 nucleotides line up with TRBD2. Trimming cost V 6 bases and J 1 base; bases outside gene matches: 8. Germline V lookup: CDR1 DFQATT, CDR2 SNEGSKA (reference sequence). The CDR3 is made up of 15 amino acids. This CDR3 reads CSAIKLADSYNEQFF. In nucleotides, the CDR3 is TGCAGTGCCATCAAACTAGCGGATTCCTACAATGAGCAGTTCTTC.

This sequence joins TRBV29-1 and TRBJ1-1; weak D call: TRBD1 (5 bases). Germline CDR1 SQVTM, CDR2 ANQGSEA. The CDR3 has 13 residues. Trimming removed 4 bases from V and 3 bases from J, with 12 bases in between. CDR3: CSVVGHMDTEAFF. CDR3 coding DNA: TGCAGCGTTGTTGGACATATGGACACTGAAGCTTTCTTT. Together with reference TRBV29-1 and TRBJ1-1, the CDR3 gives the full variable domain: SAVISQKPSRDICQRGTSLTIQCQVDSQVTMMFWYRQQPGQSLTLIATANQGSEATYESGFVIDKFPISRPNLTFSTLTVSNMSPEDSSIYLCSVVGHMDTEAFFGQGTRLTVV.

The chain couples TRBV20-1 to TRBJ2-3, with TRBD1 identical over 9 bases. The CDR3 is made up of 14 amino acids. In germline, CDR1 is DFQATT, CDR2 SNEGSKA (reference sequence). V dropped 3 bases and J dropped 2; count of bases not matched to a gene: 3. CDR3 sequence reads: CSASGTGLTDTQYF. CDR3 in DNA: TGCAGTGCTAGCGGGACAGGGCTCACAGATACGCAGTATTTT.